The entry below gives a single T cell receptor beta chain sequence along with its context. Libraries were prepared by immunoSEQ multiplex PCR; TCRdb keeps only in-frame clonotypes and omits some of them. The sample holds 60,000 to 75,000 clones, about 87% seen once. The data derive from a study of technical replicates of blood from a few donors. After removal of 4 bases from V and 3 bases from J, the junction contained 9 bases not matched to a gene. CDR3 size: 16 residues. The germline V gene encodes CDR1 SGHNT and CDR2 YYREEE (reference sequence). Sequenced: PBMCs. The V gene is TRBV5-4, the J gene TRBJ2-1; 8 bases fit TRBD2. The sequence derives from a human donor in good health. Some clones in this sample may be carry-over from other donors' samples. CDR3 sequence reads: CASSPRAGVYYNEQFF. The CDR3 nucleotides are TGTGCCAGCAGCCCCAGAGCGGGAGTTTACTACAATGAGCAGTTCTTC.